This TCR beta chain came from a study of T cell changes during pregnancy in multiple sclerosis. This table comes from immunoSEQ multiplex PCR, and its TCRdb copy is limited to in-frame clones, with some not included. In the table there are about 67,000 clones, 92% of which are singletons. The CDR3 totals 12 residues. Per germline, CDR1 ENHRY and CDR2 SYGVKD. With 10 bases removed from V and 2 bases from J, the gap between germline ends came to 11 bases. The sequence was collected from a female donor in good health, enrolled as a control in a pregnancy study. The source was peripheral blood, collected in the second trimester of pregnancy. The J gene is TRBJ2-5, the V gene TRBV10-3, with D possibly TRBD2 on 5 matching bases. The CDR3 coding sequence is TGTGCCACATCCGGGGTACAAGAGACCCAGTACTTC. It is translated as CATSGVQETQYF.